The 2 T cell receptor beta chains below all came from one sample that was sequenced in a study of OX40 agonist ivuxolimab in advanced cancers. The library was made by the immunoSEQ multiplex PCR assay. TCRdb mirrors the immuneACCESS table, restricted to in-frame sequences. Some clones are absent from its copies; in checked studies, under half trace to an unresolved V gene, and the reason for the others is unknown. For this sample the table gives about 120,000 clones, of which over 85% were detected only once. The ten largest account for about 0.28% of the sample. The sample was CD4+ or CD8+ T cells sorted from blood, taken in a trial of the OX40 agonist ivuxolimab. The receptors come from an adult with an advanced solid tumor such as melanoma, head and neck, liver or kidney cancer.

In its sample, this clone was seen once. The gene calls are TRBV18 and TRBJ2-7; D might be TRBD1 (5 bases). The CDR3 is 13 amino acids. Germline CDR1 and CDR2: KGHSH and LQKENI. V lost 3 bases and J 4 bases, leaving 10 bases between the germline ends. The CDR3 is CASSPSQGYEQYF. In nucleotides, the CDR3 is TGTGCCAGCTCACCTAGCCAGGGTTACGAGCAGTACTTC. The variable domain in full, completed from reference TRBV18 and TRBJ2-7, reads NAGVMQNPRHLVRRRGQEARLRCSPMKGHSHVYWYRQLPEEGLKFMVYLQKENIIDESGMPKERFSAEFPKEGPSILRIQQVVRGDSAAYFCASSPSQGYEQYFGPGTRLTVT.

The J gene is TRBJ2-7, the V gene TRBV9; D unresolved. The CDR3 has 14 amino acids. Germline V gene sequence: CDR1 SGDLS, CDR2 YYNGEE. The V end was cut by 0 bases, the J end by 3 bases, with 10 bases between. Written as DNA, the CDR3 is TGTGCCAGCAGCGTAGGAGAAGCTCACTACGAGCAGTACTTC. Encoded protein: CASSVGEAHYEQYF. Full variable domain (outside the CDR3, taken from reference TRBV9 and TRBJ2-7): DSGVTQTPKHLITATGQRVTLRCSPRSGDLSVYWYQQSLDQGLQFLIQYYNGEERAKGNILERFSAQQFPDLHSELNLSSLELGDSALYFCASSVGEAHYEQYFGPGTRLTVT.